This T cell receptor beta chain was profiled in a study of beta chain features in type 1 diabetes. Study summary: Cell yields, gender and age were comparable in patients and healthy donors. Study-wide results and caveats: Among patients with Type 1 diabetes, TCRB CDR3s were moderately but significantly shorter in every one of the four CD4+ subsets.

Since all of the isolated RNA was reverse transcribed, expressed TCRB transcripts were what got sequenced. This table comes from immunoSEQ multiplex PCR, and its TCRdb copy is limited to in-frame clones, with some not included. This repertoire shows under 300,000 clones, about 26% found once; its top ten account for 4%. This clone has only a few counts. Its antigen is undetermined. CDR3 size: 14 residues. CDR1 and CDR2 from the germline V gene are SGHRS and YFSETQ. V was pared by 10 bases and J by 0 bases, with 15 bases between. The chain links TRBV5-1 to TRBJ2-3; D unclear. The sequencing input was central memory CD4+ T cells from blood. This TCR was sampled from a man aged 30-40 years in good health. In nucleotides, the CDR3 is TGCGCCTCCCGAGCACAGATTAGCACAGATACGCAGTATTTT. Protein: CASRAQISTDTQYF.